This T cell receptor beta chain was retrieved from a study of CD8 T cells in Susac syndrome. Study-wide background: At blood draw, Susac syndrome patients were therapy-naive, on corticosteroids, or on intravenous immunoglobulin alone. Study-wide results and caveats: The authors found no clonal expansion in Susac syndrome CD4+ T cell repertoires.

Points on this clonotype: Its antigen is not identified.

Random-hexamer reverse transcription was applied to roughly 0.45 to 1 ug RNA. An immunoSEQ multiplex PCR amplified TCR beta CDR3 over 54 Vbeta and 13 Jbeta. TCRdb recomputed calls from the immunoSEQ multiplex PCR reads with MiXCR, one row per CDR3 protein. The repertoire consists of about 71,000 distinct CDR3 sequences, with around 93% occurring once and the leading ten covering approximately 0.15%. The length of the CDR3 is 13 residues. The V gene's germline CDR1 is SQVTM and CDR2 ANQGSEA. The V end was cut by 4 bases, the J end by 10 bases, with 19 bases between. The study sequenced TCR beta in blood CD8+ and CD4+ T cells.

Sequences were obtained from CD4+ T cells from PBMCs. The sequence was obtained from a human donor with Susac syndrome. V is TRBV29-1 and J is TRBJ1-1, with D possibly matching TRBD1 (5 bases). Here the CDR3 reads CSVVIGSGRGAFF. As DNA, the CDR3 is TGCAGCGTTGTTATTGGGTCGGGGAGGGGAGCTTTCTTT.